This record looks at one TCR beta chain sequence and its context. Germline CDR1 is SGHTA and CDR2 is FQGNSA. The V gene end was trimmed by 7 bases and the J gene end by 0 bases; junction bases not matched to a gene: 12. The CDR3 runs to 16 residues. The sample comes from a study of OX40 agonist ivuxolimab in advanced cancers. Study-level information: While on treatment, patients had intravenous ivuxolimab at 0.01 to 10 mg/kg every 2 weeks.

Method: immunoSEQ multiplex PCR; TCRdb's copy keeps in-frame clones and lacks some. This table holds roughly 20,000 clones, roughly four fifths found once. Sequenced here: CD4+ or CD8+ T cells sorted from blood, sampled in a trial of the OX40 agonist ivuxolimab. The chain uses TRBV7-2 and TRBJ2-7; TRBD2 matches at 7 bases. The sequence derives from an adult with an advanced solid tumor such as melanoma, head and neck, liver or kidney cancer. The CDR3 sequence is CASTHALGGGSYEQYF. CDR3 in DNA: TGTGCCAGCACCCACGCCCTTGGGGGGGGCTCCTACGAGCAGTACTTC.